This T cell receptor beta chain originates from a study of blood T cell repertoires in COVID-19. Looking at the study overall: COVID-19 samples collected from the United States, Italy and Spain covered acute and convalescent phases. PBMCs, B-cell-depleted T cells, or T cells were the source of the cDNA or gDNA that made up the material.

As originally analysed: Cell counts per sample came from amplifying reference gene primers. Sequencing was performed with immunoSEQ multiplex PCR; in TCRdb, only in-frame clones are kept and a portion is missing. That table gives V, J and clone size, and the DNA gave D and trimming. The sample shows about 160,000 clones, 85% to 90% of them seen only once. The germline gives CDR1 KGHSH, CDR2 LQKENI. This CDR3 spans 13 amino acids. Concerning this clone itself: The junction departs from germline at one end; a sequencing error may be responsible.

Sequencing used peripheral blood. The TCR was taken from a man in his late teens or twenties with COVID-19, enrolled during active disease. The V gene is TRBV18, the J gene TRBJ2-5; 7 bases are a match to TRBD1. In nucleotides, the CDR3 is TGTGCCAGCTCCCCACAGGGGCAAGAGACCCAGTACTTC. Translation: CASSPQGQETQYF.